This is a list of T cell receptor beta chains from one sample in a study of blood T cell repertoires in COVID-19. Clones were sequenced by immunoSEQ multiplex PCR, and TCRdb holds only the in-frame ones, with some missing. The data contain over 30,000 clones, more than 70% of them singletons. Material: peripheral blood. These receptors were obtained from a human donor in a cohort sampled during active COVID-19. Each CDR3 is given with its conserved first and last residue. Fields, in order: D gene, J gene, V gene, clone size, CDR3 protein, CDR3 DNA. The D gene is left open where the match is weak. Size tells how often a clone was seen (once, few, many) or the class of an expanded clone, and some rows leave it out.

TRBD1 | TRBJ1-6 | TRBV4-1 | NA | CASSPGGQGNSPLHF | TGCGCCAGCAGCCCAGGGGGACAGGGGAATTCACCCCTCCACTTT
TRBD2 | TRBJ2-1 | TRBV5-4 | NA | CASSVGLAGVDEQFF | TGTGCCAGCAGCGTGGGACTAGCGGGAGTCGATGAGCAGTTCTTC
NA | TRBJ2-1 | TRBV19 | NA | CASSMGGGFSNEQFF | TGTGCCAGTAGTATGGGGGGGGGCTTCAGCAATGAGCAGTTCTTC
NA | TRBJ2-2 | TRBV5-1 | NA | CASSLVSGNGGELFF | TGCGCCAGCAGCTTGGTTTCGGGGAATGGTGGGGAGCTGTTTTTT
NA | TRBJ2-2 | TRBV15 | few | CATSGGGRGGELFF | TGTGCCACCAGCGGGGGAGGTCGAGGCGGGGAGCTGTTTTTT
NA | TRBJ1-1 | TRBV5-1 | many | CASSSVGRGGNTEAFF | TGCGCCAGCAGCTCCGTGGGCCGGGGTGGGAACACTGAAGCTTTCTTT
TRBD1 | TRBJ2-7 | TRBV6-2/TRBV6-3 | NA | CASSYGGQGEQYF | TGTGCCAGCAGTTACGGGGGACAGGGCGAGCAGTACTTC
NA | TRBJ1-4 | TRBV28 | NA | CASSLRSTTNEKLFF | TGTGCCAGCAGCCTTCGGTCCACAACTAATGAAAAACTGTTTTTT
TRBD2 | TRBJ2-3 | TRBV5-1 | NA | CASSRGLVSTDTQYF | TGCGCCAGCAGCCGCGGACTAGTTAGCACAGATACGCAGTATTTT
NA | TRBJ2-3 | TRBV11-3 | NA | CASSQSGTGTTQYF | TGTGCCAGCAGCCAGTCCGGGACTGGTACTACGCAGTATTTT
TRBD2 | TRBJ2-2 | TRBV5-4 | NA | CASSGRAGGTGELFF | TGTGCCAGCAGCGGCCGAGCGGGGGGCACCGGGGAGCTGTTTTTT
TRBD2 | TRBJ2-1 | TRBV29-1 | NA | CSVEGGGGRYNEQFF | TGCAGCGTTGAAGGCGGCGGGGGGCGCTACAATGAGCAGTTCTTC
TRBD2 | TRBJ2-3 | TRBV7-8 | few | CASSPRLAGGTDTQYF | TGTGCCAGCAGCCCACGACTAGCGGGAGGGACAGATACGCAGTATTTT
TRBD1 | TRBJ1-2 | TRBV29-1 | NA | CSVEGRDRGRWNYGYTF | TGCAGCGTTGAAGGCCGGGACAGGGGGCGTTGGAACTATGGCTACACCTTC
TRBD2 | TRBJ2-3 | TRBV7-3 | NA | CASSLTSGRIHSSADTQYF | TGTGCCAGCAGCTTAACTAGCGGGCGGATCCATTCGTCGGCAGATACGCAGTATTTT
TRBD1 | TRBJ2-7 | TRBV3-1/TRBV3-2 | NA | CASSQSTDGTGGQKQYF | TGTGCCAGCAGCCAGTCGACCGACGGGACAGGGGGCCAGAAGCAGTACTTC
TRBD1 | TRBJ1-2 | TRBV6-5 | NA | CASSLTGDYGYTF | TGTGCCAGCAGTTTGACAGGGGACTATGGCTACACCTTC
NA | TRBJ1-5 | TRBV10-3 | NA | CATRKAGDNQPQHF | TGTGCCACCCGAAAAGCAGGGGACAATCAGCCCCAGCATTTT
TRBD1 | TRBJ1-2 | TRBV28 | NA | CASRYSGTGAQGYTF | TGTGCCAGCAGATACTCCGGGACAGGGGCGCAAGGCTACACCTTC
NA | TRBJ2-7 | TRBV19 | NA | CARLDKSSYEQYF | TGTGCCCGACTCGATAAAAGCTCCTACGAGCAGTACTTC
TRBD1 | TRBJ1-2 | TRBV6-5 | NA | CASSYLGGLGYTF | TGTGCCAGCAGTTACTTAGGGGGCTTGGGCTACACCTTC
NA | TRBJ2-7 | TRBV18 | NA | CASSPARYTYEQYF | TGTGCCAGCTCACCAGCCCGATACACCTACGAGCAGTACTTC
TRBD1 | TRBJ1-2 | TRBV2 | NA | CASSDPGQGNYGYTF | TGTGCCAGCAGTGACCCCGGACAGGGAAATTATGGCTACACCTTC